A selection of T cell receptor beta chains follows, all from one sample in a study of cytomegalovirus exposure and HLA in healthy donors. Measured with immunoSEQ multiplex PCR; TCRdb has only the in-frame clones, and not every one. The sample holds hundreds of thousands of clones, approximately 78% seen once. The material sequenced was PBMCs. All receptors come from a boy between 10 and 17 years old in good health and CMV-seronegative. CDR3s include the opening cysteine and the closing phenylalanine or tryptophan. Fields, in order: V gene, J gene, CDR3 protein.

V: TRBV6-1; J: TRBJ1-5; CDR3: CASSEVVARNQPQHF
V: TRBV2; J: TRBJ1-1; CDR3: CASSPGGTEAFF
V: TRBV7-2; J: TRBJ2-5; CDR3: CASSSHRGETQYF
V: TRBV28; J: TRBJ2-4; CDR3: CASSLQGSESF
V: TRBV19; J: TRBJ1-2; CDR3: CASSMYDRGVDGYTF
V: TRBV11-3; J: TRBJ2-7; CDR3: CASSFGVYEQYF
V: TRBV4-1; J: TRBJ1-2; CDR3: CASSVPDRGYGYPF
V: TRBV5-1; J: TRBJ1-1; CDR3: CASSPRVGQGAYTEAFF
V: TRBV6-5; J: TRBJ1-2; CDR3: CASSTGGGQGYTF
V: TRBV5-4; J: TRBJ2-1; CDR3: CASSLSLAGDNEQFF
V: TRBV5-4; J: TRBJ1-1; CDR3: CASSWTGPVTEAFF
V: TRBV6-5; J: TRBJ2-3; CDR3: CASSLPEGGTQYF
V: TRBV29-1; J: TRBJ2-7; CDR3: CSHTTGNEQYF
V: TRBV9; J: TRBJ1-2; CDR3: CASSMGQGNYGYTF
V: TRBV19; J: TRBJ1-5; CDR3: CASLEGGGSNQPQHF
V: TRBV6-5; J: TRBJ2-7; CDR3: CASSPGGEGSCEQYF
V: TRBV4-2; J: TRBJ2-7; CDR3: CASSQDSSGREEQYF
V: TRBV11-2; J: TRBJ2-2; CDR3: CASSLLGQENTGELFF
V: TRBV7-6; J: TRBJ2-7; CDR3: CASSPTGSSYEQYF
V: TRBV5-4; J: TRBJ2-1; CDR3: CASSYSGRLSHEQFF
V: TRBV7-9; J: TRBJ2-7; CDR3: CSSSPRTAYEQYF
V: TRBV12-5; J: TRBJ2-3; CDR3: CASGFQGDSTDTQYF
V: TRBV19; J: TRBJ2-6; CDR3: CASSSRGRAGANVLTF
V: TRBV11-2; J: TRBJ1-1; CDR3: CASSFRGQGSQNTEAFF
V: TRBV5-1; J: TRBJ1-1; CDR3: CASNRDRGGSTEAFF
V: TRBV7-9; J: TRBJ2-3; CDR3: CASSSVSGQGTQYF
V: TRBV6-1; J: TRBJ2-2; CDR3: CASSESGGTGELFF
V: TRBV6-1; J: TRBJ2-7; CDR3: CASSVLAGPYEQYF
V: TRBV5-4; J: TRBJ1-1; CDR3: CASSFGRGYEAFF
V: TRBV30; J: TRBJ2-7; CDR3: CAWSKGAGNEQYF
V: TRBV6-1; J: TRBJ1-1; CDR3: CASSDLCEAFF
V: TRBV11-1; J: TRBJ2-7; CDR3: CASRFPGEYEQYF